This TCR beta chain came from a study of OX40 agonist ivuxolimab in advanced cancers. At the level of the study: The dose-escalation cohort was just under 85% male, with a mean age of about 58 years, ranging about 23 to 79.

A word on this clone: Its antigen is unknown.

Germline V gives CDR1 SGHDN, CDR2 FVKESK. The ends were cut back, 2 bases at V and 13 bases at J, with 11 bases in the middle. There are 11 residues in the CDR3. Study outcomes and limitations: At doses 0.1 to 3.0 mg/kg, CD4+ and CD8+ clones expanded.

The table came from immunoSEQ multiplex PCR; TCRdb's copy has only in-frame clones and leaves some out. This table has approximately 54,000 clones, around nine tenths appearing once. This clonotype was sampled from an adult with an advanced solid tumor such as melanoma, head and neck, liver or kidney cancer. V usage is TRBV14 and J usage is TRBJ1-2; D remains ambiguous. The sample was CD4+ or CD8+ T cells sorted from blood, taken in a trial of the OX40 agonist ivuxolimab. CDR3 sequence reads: CASSQKYSLTF. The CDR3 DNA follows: TGTGCCAGCAGCCAAAAATACAGCCTCACCTTC.